This T cell receptor (beta chain) was profiled in a study of blood T cells in healthy people across ages. A second PCR of roughly 7 to 11 cycles used a sample-barcoded 5' primer and a J-beta primer mix. TCRdb reanalysed the 5' RACE reads using MiXCR and keeps one entry per CDR3 protein. The profile shows roughly 1,700,000 distinct CDR3 sequences, approximately 28% of them singletons. The sequence derives from a young woman in good health. Material: blood.

The CDR3 region has the DNA TGTGCCAGCAGCTTAATGGCGGGGACGCCCATGAACACTGAAGCTTTCTTT. Protein product: CASSLMAGTPMNTEAFF. This chain uses TRBV7-9 with TRBJ1-1; TRBD1 is a possible D gene (5 bases). Germline CDR1 and CDR2: SEHNR and FQNEAQ (reference sequence). The V end lost 2 bases, the J end lost 0 bases, and 16 bases lay between the germline ends. This CDR3 is 17 amino acids long.